The source of this T cell receptor (beta chain) is a study of PD-1 blockade in classical Hodgkin lymphoma. Study in general: The patients were dosed with nivolumab 3 mg/kg, infused intravenously every 2 weeks. Study findings and constraints: According to reports, newly diagnosed patients had lower baseline TCR diversity than healthy donors, and relapsed/refractory patients had lower baseline TCR diversity still. Complete responders showed a baseline diversity that resembled the diversity of newly diagnosed patients.

Time point in this sample: cycle 4 day 1 (C4D1), after more than five weeks of nivolumab. Each patient relapsed following autologous stem cell transplantation, and prior brentuximab vedotin exposure differed. Patients had relapsed/refractory classical Hodgkin lymphoma with complete response, partial response or progressive disease as best response. On this clone: Antigen: not known.

Sequencing was performed with immunoSEQ multiplex PCR; in TCRdb, only in-frame clones are kept and a portion is missing. This table holds approximately 93,000 clones, just under 80% found once. The J segment lost 3 bases and the V segment lost 4 bases, leaving 4 bases of the junction unmatched. The CDR3 contains 15 residues. CDR1 and CDR2 (germline): SGHRS, YFSETQ. The sample in question was peripheral blood mononuclear cells (PBMCs), obtained before the fourth cycle of nivolumab. The chain carries TRBV5-1 and TRBJ2-3; TRBD2 agrees at 11 bases. The TCR was taken from a human donor with classical Hodgkin lymphoma. The DNA for the CDR3 is TGCGCCAGCAGCCCGACTAGCGGGGTTACAGATACGCAGTATTTT. Protein: CASSPTSGVTDTQYF.